These T cell receptor beta chains were read from a single sample in a study of blood T cell repertoires in COVID-19. Only in-frame clones appear in the TCRdb table, and some are missing; sequencing was by immunoSEQ multiplex PCR. The sample shows approximately 390,000 clones, around nine tenths of them seen only once. The sequenced sample consisted of PBMCs or T cells enriched from blood (not recorded which). The receptors originated from a woman between 50 and 59 years old who had recovered from COVID-19. CDR3s include the opening cysteine and the closing phenylalanine or tryptophan. The order of the fields is V gene, D gene, clone size, CDR3 length, J gene, CDR3 DNA, CDR3 protein. D genes are given only for firm matches. The size entry is marked missing in some rows and otherwise reads once, few, many or a size class.

V: TRBV5-1
D: .
size: .
length: 15
J: TRBJ1-5
DNA: TGCGCCAGCAGCTTGGACGGGTATAGCAATCAGCCCCAGCATTTT
CDR3: CASSLDGYSNQPQHF

V: TRBV6-5
D: .
size: .
length: 14
J: TRBJ1-6
DNA: TGTGCCAGCAGCTTAACAGGGTTGAGTTCACCCCTCCACTTT
CDR3: CASSLTGLSSPLHF

V: TRBV27
D: .
size: .
length: 13
J: TRBJ1-1
DNA: TGTGCCAGCAGCCCCGACGGGGGATTGGGAGCTTTCTTT
CDR3: CASSPDGGLGAFF

V: TRBV30
D: TRBD1
size: .
length: 14
J: TRBJ1-2
DNA: TGTGCCTGGAGTGACAGGGGTTGGGGATTTGGCTACACCTTC
CDR3: CAWSDRGWGFGYTF

V: TRBV7-3
D: .
size: .
length: 15
J: TRBJ2-1
DNA: TGTGCCAGCAGCTCAAGGGGGGGCTCCTACAATGAGCAGTTCTTC
CDR3: CASSSRGGSYNEQFF

V: TRBV6-5
D: .
size: .
length: 14
J: TRBJ1-2
DNA: TGTGCCAGCAGCCGAACAGCTAATAACTATGGCTACACCTTC
CDR3: CASSRTANNYGYTF

V: TRBV7-9
D: .
size: .
length: 13
J: TRBJ2-1
DNA: TGTGCCAGCAGCTTACAAGAGTCCAGGGGGCAGTTCTTC
CDR3: CASSLQESRGQFF

V: TRBV6-5
D: .
size: .
length: 14
J: TRBJ1-1
DNA: TGTGCCAGCAGCCGAGACAGCCTGAACACTGAAGCTTTCTTT
CDR3: CASSRDSLNTEAFF

V: TRBV23-1
D: TRBD1
size: few
length: 14
J: TRBJ1-2
DNA: TGCGCCAGCAGTCGGGACAGGGCGTTCTGCGGCTACACCTTC
CDR3: CASSRDRAFCGYTF

V: TRBV2
D: .
size: .
length: 15
J: TRBJ1-3
DNA: TGTGCCAGCAGTGCGGGGGGCACCTCTGGAAACACCATATATTTT
CDR3: CASSAGGTSGNTIYF

V: TRBV6-5
D: .
size: .
length: 13
J: TRBJ2-7
DNA: TGTGCCAGCAGTTACGAACAGGCCAACGAGCAGTACTTC
CDR3: CASSYEQANEQYF

V: TRBV10-3
D: .
size: .
length: 16
J: TRBJ1-1
DNA: TGTGCCATCAGTGCCCCGCGTACAGGCGGGAACACTGAAGCTTTCTTT
CDR3: CAISAPRTGGNTEAFF

V: TRBV5-1
D: .
size: .
length: 12
J: TRBJ2-1
DNA: TGCGCCAGCAGCTTACAGGGAAATGAGCAGTTCTTC
CDR3: CASSLQGNEQFF

V: TRBV5-4
D: .
size: .
length: 18
J: TRBJ2-5
DNA: TGTGCCAGCAGCTTGGTGGTAGTGGCACAGGCCCTTGAAGAGACCCAGTACTTC
CDR3: CASSLVVVAQALEETQYF

V: TRBV12-3/TRBV12-4
D: .
size: .
length: 12
J: TRBJ2-3
DNA: TGTGCCAGCAGCTCAAGAGAATATACGCAGTATTTT
CDR3: CASSSREYTQYF

V: TRBV19
D: .
size: .
length: 15
J: TRBJ1-2
DNA: TGTGCCAGTAGTTTATTGGCAGGGTCATCGGATGGCTACACCTTC
CDR3: CASSLLAGSSDGYTF

V: TRBV5-1
D: .
size: .
length: 13
J: TRBJ1-1
DNA: TGCGCCAGCAGCTTGGGCAGTAACACTGAAGCTTTCTTT
CDR3: CASSLGSNTEAFF

V: TRBV28
D: TRBD1
size: .
length: 15
J: TRBJ1-5
DNA: TGTGCCAGCAGTCCCGGGACAGGGCGCTATGGGCCCCAGCATTTT
CDR3: CASSPGTGRYGPQHF

V: TRBV7-9
D: .
size: .
length: 16
J: TRBJ2-7
DNA: TGTGCCAGCAGCTTAGGGGAGACAGGTACAGGCTACGAGCAGTACTTC
CDR3: CASSLGETGTGYEQYF

V: TRBV29-1
D: .
size: .
length: 13
J: TRBJ2-5
DNA: TGCAGCGTTGCGGGGCGGGAAGGGGAGACCCAGTACTTC
CDR3: CSVAGREGETQYF

V: TRBV29-1
D: TRBD1
size: once
length: 13
J: TRBJ1-5
DNA: TGCAGCGTTGGACAGGGCGGCAATCAGCCCCAGCATTTT
CDR3: CSVGQGGNQPQHF

V: TRBV2
D: .
size: .
length: 12
J: TRBJ1-1
DNA: TGTGCCAGCAGTGAAGAGCGTACTGAAGCTTTCTTT
CDR3: CASSEERTEAFF

V: TRBV6-2/TRBV6-3
D: .
size: .
length: 16
J: TRBJ2-4
DNA: TGTGCCAGCAGTTACGTGTCATCCATAGCCAAAAACATTCAGTACTTC
CDR3: CASSYVSSIAKNIQYF

V: TRBV27
D: .
size: .
length: 13
J: TRBJ1-2
DNA: TGTGCCAGCAGTTTACAGGGAAACTATGGCTACACCTTC
CDR3: CASSLQGNYGYTF

V: TRBV2
D: .
size: .
length: 14
J: TRBJ1-1
DNA: TGTGCCAGCAGGATAACAGGGTTGGTCACTGAAGCTTTCTTT
CDR3: CASRITGLVTEAFF

V: TRBV5-1
D: TRBD2
size: .
length: 15
J: TRBJ2-5
DNA: TGCGCCAGCACCCGTGGGACTAGCGGGGACGAGACCCAGTACTTC
CDR3: CASTRGTSGDETQYF

V: TRBV7-9
D: .
size: .
length: 15
J: TRBJ1-1
DNA: TGTGCCAGCAGCTTAGGTCAGGGAGGGAACACTGAAGCTTTCTTT
CDR3: CASSLGQGGNTEAFF

V: TRBV2
D: .
size: .
length: 17
J: TRBJ2-7
DNA: TGTGCCAGCAGTGAAGCCCCCCCTGGAGCCCGAACTTACGAGCAGTACTTC
CDR3: CASSEAPPGARTYEQYF

V: TRBV5-1
D: TRBD1
size: .
length: 14
J: TRBJ1-6
DNA: TGCGCCAGCAGAAGGGACAGGGGCTCCTCACCCCTCCACTTT
CDR3: CASRRDRGSSPLHF

V: TRBV18
D: .
size: .
length: 16
J: TRBJ2-3
DNA: TGTGCCAGCTCACCAGGACTACGTGGTGTCACAGATACGCAGTATTTT
CDR3: CASSPGLRGVTDTQYF

V: TRBV4-1
D: .
size: .
length: 15
J: TRBJ1-3
DNA: TGCGCCAGCAGCCAAGGGCCCAGGGGATTAAACACCATATATTTT
CDR3: CASSQGPRGLNTIYF

V: TRBV3-1/TRBV3-2
D: .
size: .
length: 17
J: TRBJ1-2
DNA: TGTGCCAGCAGCCAAGACCCGAGGATTGGGTTTAACTATGGCTACACCTTC
CDR3: CASSQDPRIGFNYGYTF

V: TRBV9
D: TRBD2
size: .
length: 18
J: TRBJ2-3
DNA: TGTGCCAGCAGCGTAGCTGGGGTCAGCGGGGGGGCCACAGATACGCAGTATTTT
CDR3: CASSVAGVSGGATDTQYF

V: TRBV7-8
D: TRBD1
size: .
length: 16
J: TRBJ2-6
DNA: TGTGCCAGCAGCTCACAGGGGGCTGCTGGGGCCAACGTCCTGACTTTC
CDR3: CASSSQGAAGANVLTF